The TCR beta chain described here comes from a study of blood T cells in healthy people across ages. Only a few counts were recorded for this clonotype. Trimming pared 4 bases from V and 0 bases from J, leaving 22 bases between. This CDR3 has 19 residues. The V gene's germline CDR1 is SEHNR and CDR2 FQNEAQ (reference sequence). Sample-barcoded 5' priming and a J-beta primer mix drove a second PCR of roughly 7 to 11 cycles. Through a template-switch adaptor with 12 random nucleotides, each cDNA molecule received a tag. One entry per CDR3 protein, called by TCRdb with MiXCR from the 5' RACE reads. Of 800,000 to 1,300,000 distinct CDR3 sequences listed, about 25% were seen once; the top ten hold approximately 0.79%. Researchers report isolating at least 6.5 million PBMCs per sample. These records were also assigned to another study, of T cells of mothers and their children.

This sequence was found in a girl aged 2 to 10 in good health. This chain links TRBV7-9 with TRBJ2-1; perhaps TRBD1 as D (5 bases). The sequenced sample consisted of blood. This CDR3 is CASSSNFRKGAISYNEQFF. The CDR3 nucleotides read TGTGCCAGCAGCTCCAATTTCCGGAAAGGGGCAATCTCCTACAATGAGCAGTTCTTC.